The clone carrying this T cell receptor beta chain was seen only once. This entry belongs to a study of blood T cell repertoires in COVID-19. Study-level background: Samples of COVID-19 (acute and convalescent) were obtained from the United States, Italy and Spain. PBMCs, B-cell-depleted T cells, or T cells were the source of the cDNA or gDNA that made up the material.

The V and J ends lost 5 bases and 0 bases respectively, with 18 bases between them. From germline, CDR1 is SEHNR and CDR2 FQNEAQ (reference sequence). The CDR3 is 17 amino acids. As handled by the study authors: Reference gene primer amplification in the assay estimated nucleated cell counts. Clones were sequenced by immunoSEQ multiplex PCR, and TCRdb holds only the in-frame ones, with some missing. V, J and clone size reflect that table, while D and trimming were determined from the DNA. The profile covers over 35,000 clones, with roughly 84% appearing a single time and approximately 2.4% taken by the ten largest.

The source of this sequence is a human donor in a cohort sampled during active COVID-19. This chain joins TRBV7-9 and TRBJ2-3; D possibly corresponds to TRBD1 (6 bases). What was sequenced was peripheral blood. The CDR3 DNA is TGTGCCAGCAGCGCCGATTCGGGGACACAGAGCACAGATACGCAGTATTTT. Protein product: CASSADSGTQSTDTQYF.